The clone carrying this T cell receptor (beta chain) came up a few times. Its target is not known. These data originate in a study of identical twins. Study findings and constraints: Surplus twin overlap in beta out-of-frame sequences was less pronounced. Invariant populations such as MAIT and iNKT cells could partly muddle zero-insertion analyses.

Unique molecular identifiers were present on the cDNA, which also gained a universal primer site by template switching. TCRdb ran MiXCR on the 5' RACE reads and lists one entry per CDR3 protein. The sample records some 1,700,000 distinct CDR3 sequences, more than 30% being singletons. The TCR originated in a newborn girl in good health. The sample comprised cord blood.

As DNA, the CDR3 is TGTGCCAGCAGCCAAGAACCGCCGGCTACGCCCCAGGGGTATGGAAACACCATATATTTT. It specifies CASSQEPPATPQGYGNTIYF. The V gene is TRBV4-2, the J gene TRBJ1-3, with D possibly matching TRBD1 (6 bases). Germline lookup yields CDR1 LGHNA and CDR2 YNFKEQ. This CDR3 has 20 residues. V lost 0 bases, J lost 3 bases, and 24 bases lay in between.